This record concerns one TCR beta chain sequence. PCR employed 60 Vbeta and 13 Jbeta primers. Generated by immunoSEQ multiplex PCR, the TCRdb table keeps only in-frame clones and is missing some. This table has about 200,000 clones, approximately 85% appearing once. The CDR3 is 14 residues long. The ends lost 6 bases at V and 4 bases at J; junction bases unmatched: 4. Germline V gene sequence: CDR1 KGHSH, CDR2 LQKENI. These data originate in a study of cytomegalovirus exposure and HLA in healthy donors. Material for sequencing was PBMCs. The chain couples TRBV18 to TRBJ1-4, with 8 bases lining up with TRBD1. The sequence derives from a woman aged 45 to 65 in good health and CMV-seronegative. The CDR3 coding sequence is TGTGCCAGCTCCCCGACAGGGGTTAATGAAAAACTGTTTTTT. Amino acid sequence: CASSPTGVNEKLFF.